The rows below give T cell receptor beta chains drawn from one sample of a study of cytomegalovirus exposure and HLA in healthy donors. Generated by immunoSEQ multiplex PCR, the TCRdb table keeps only in-frame clones and is missing some. The table has around 160,000 clones, over 60% seen once. Source material: PBMCs. These TCRs come from a man aged 50 to 60 in good health and CMV-seropositive. Each CDR3 is given with its conserved first and last residue. Fields, in order: D gene, J gene, clone size, V gene, CDR3 DNA, CDR3 protein. D genes are given only for firm matches. Size is omitted from some rows. Given values are once, few, many or a class for expanded clones.

d_gene: NA; j_gene: TRBJ2-2; abundance: NA; v_gene: TRBV5-6; CDR3nt: TGTGCCAGCAGCTTGGGACTGTACCACGCGAACACCGGGGAGCTGTTTTTT; CDR3aa: CASSLGLYHANTGELFF
d_gene: TRBD1; j_gene: TRBJ1-4; abundance: NA; v_gene: TRBV6-1; CDR3nt: TGTGCCAGCAGTCAAAACAGGGGGCCGTATGAAAAACTGTTTTTT; CDR3aa: CASSQNRGPYEKLFF
d_gene: TRBD1; j_gene: TRBJ2-2; abundance: NA; v_gene: TRBV6-5; CDR3nt: TGTGCCAGCAGTAGGGACAGGGGAGGCACCGGGGAGCTGTTTTTT; CDR3aa: CASSRDRGGTGELFF
d_gene: NA; j_gene: TRBJ1-1; abundance: once; v_gene: TRBV7-2; CDR3nt: TGTGCCAGCAGCTTAATCGGCACTGAAGCTTTCTTT; CDR3aa: CASSLIGTEAFF
d_gene: NA; j_gene: TRBJ1-5; abundance: NA; v_gene: TRBV28; CDR3nt: TGTGCCAGCAGTTTCTTTTCAGGCCCTATCAATCAGCCCCAGCATTTT; CDR3aa: CASSFFSGPINQPQHF
d_gene: NA; j_gene: TRBJ1-3; abundance: NA; v_gene: TRBV4-1; CDR3nt: TGCGCCAGCAGAAGACAGAGCTCTGGAAACACCATATATTTT; CDR3aa: CASRRQSSGNTIYF
d_gene: NA; j_gene: TRBJ1-1; abundance: NA; v_gene: TRBV19; CDR3nt: TGTGCCAGTAGTATAGATGCGATTGCTGAAGCTTTCTTT; CDR3aa: CASSIDAIAEAFF
d_gene: TRBD2; j_gene: TRBJ2-4; abundance: few; v_gene: TRBV5-1; CDR3nt: TGCGCCAGCAGCTTGGGCCTTAGCGGGGCCGGGGGAAACATTCAGTACTTC; CDR3aa: CASSLGLSGAGGNIQYF
d_gene: NA; j_gene: TRBJ2-1; abundance: NA; v_gene: TRBV5-4; CDR3nt: TGTGCCAGCAGCCCGACAGGTTTCAATGAGCAGTTCTTC; CDR3aa: CASSPTGFNEQFF
d_gene: NA; j_gene: TRBJ2-2; abundance: NA; v_gene: TRBV6-1; CDR3nt: TGTGCCAGCAGTGAAGGGGTCGGGATGAACACCGGGGAGCTGTTTTTT; CDR3aa: CASSEGVGMNTGELFF
d_gene: TRBD1; j_gene: TRBJ1-2; abundance: few; v_gene: TRBV7-9; CDR3nt: TGTTCCAGCAGCCCTCATACCACAGGGGGCATCTATGGCTACACCTTC; CDR3aa: CSSSPHTTGGIYGYTF
d_gene: NA; j_gene: TRBJ2-5; abundance: NA; v_gene: TRBV11-2; CDR3nt: TGTGCCAGCAGCCCTGGGGCGGGGCAGACCCAGTACTTC; CDR3aa: CASSPGAGQTQYF
d_gene: TRBD1; j_gene: TRBJ1-1; abundance: NA; v_gene: TRBV6-4; CDR3nt: TGTGCCAGCAGTGACTCGACAGGGGCGAACACTGAAGCTTTCTTT; CDR3aa: CASSDSTGANTEAFF
d_gene: NA; j_gene: TRBJ1-1; abundance: NA; v_gene: TRBV6-5; CDR3nt: TGTGCCAGCAGTTACGGGGCGCAGAACACTGAAGCTTTCTTT; CDR3aa: CASSYGAQNTEAFF
d_gene: NA; j_gene: TRBJ2-7; abundance: NA; v_gene: TRBV2; CDR3nt: TGTGCCAGCAGTGAAGCCCTGACAGGGCAGTACTTC; CDR3aa: CASSEALTGQYF
d_gene: NA; j_gene: TRBJ1-6; abundance: NA; v_gene: TRBV6-5; CDR3nt: TGTGCCAGCACCTTCACGGGGGGGAGTAATTCACCCCTCCACTTT; CDR3aa: CASTFTGGSNSPLHF
d_gene: NA; j_gene: TRBJ1-1; abundance: NA; v_gene: TRBV28; CDR3nt: TGTGCCAGCAGTTTTGGGGCGAGGAACACTGAAGCTTTCTTT; CDR3aa: CASSFGARNTEAFF
d_gene: NA; j_gene: TRBJ1-2; abundance: once; v_gene: TRBV7-9; CDR3nt: TGTGCCAGCAGCTTAATTGGCAGGGACAAGATCTATGGCTACACCTTC; CDR3aa: CASSLIGRDKIYGYTF
d_gene: NA; j_gene: TRBJ1-3; abundance: NA; v_gene: TRBV5-8; CDR3nt: TGTGCCAGCAGCTTGCCGGGAAACACCATATATTTT; CDR3aa: CASSLPGNTIYF
d_gene: TRBD1; j_gene: TRBJ1-1; abundance: NA; v_gene: TRBV5-8; CDR3nt: TGTGCCAGCAGCTTACGACAGGGCCCCGGTGAAGCTTTCTTT; CDR3aa: CASSLRQGPGEAFF
d_gene: NA; j_gene: TRBJ1-1; abundance: NA; v_gene: TRBV2; CDR3nt: TGTGCCAGCAGTGACGGCAGGGCGAACACTGAAGCTTTCTTT; CDR3aa: CASSDGRANTEAFF
d_gene: NA; j_gene: TRBJ1-2; abundance: NA; v_gene: TRBV27; CDR3nt: TGTGCCAGCAGTTTATCGATAAGGGTGGGGGGGGCTAACTATGGCTACACCTTC; CDR3aa: CASSLSIRVGGANYGYTF
d_gene: TRBD1; j_gene: TRBJ2-7; abundance: NA; v_gene: TRBV6-1; CDR3nt: TGTGCCAGCAGTCGACCGGGACAGGCGGGAGAGCAGTACTTC; CDR3aa: CASSRPGQAGEQYF
d_gene: NA; j_gene: TRBJ2-1; abundance: NA; v_gene: TRBV7-9; CDR3nt: TGTTCCAGCAGCGCACCGGGACTTTCCTACAATGAGCAGTTCTTC; CDR3aa: CSSSAPGLSYNEQFF
d_gene: NA; j_gene: TRBJ1-2; abundance: NA; v_gene: TRBV5-5; CDR3nt: TGTGCCAGCAGCTTGATACAGGACAGCCTCGGCTACACCTTC; CDR3aa: CASSLIQDSLGYTF
d_gene: TRBD1; j_gene: TRBJ2-3; abundance: NA; v_gene: TRBV5-1; CDR3nt: TGCGCCAGCAGCCCGGGACAGGGAGAACATACGCAGTATTTT; CDR3aa: CASSPGQGEHTQYF
d_gene: NA; j_gene: TRBJ1-6; abundance: NA; v_gene: TRBV6-6; CDR3nt: TGTGCCAGCAGTTACCAGGGGACGAATTCACCCCTCCACTTT; CDR3aa: CASSYQGTNSPLHF
d_gene: TRBD1; j_gene: TRBJ1-5; abundance: NA; v_gene: TRBV7-8; CDR3nt: TGTGCCAGCAGCTCACGGGACAGGGGAAAGCCCCAGCATTTT; CDR3aa: CASSSRDRGKPQHF
d_gene: TRBD1; j_gene: TRBJ1-1; abundance: NA; v_gene: TRBV7-9; CDR3nt: TGTGCCAGCAGCCCGGACAGGGGGAACACTGAAGCTTTCTTT; CDR3aa: CASSPDRGNTEAFF
d_gene: TRBD2; j_gene: TRBJ2-3; abundance: NA; v_gene: TRBV4-1; CDR3nt: TGCGCCAGCAGCCAAGTGACCGGGGGGACCACAGATACGCAGTATTTT; CDR3aa: CASSQVTGGTTDTQYF
d_gene: NA; j_gene: TRBJ2-1; abundance: NA; v_gene: TRBV5-6; CDR3nt: TGTGCCAGCAGCTTCGGGGGATACAATGAGCAGTTCTTC; CDR3aa: CASSFGGYNEQFF
d_gene: TRBD2; j_gene: TRBJ2-1; abundance: NA; v_gene: TRBV6-1; CDR3nt: TGTGCCAGCAGTGAAGCTCACGGGAGGGGTGAGCAGTTCTTC; CDR3aa: CASSEAHGRGEQFF
d_gene: NA; j_gene: TRBJ1-4; abundance: NA; v_gene: TRBV7-2; CDR3nt: TGTGCCAGCAGCGCGGAGCTTAATGAAAAACTGTTTTTT; CDR3aa: CASSAELNEKLFF
d_gene: TRBD1; j_gene: TRBJ2-1; abundance: few; v_gene: TRBV7-9; CDR3nt: TGTGCCAGCAGCGCAGGGGGCAATGAGCAGTTCTTC; CDR3aa: CASSAGGNEQFF
d_gene: TRBD1; j_gene: TRBJ1-5; abundance: NA; v_gene: TRBV30; CDR3nt: TGTGCCTGGACGAAGCGGACAGGGGGCCGTCAGCCCCAGCATTTT; CDR3aa: CAWTKRTGGRQPQHF
d_gene: TRBD1; j_gene: TRBJ1-4; abundance: NA; v_gene: TRBV29-1; CDR3nt: TGCAGCGTACAAGACAGGGGGTATGAAAAACTGTTTTTT; CDR3aa: CSVQDRGYEKLFF
d_gene: TRBD1; j_gene: TRBJ1-5; abundance: NA; v_gene: TRBV5-5; CDR3nt: TGTGCCAGCAGCCCCCAAGGGGGCCAAATTAATCAGCCCCAGCATTTT; CDR3aa: CASSPQGGQINQPQHF
d_gene: NA; j_gene: TRBJ2-5; abundance: few; v_gene: TRBV13; CDR3nt: TGTGCCAGCGGGGCGGCCCCCCAAGAGACCCAGTACTTC; CDR3aa: CASGAAPQETQYF
d_gene: NA; j_gene: TRBJ1-6; abundance: few; v_gene: TRBV7-2; CDR3nt: TGTGCCAGCAGCTTAGGAATCCTGGGAGGCTCCTATAATTCACCCCTCCACTTT; CDR3aa: CASSLGILGGSYNSPLHF
d_gene: TRBD1; j_gene: TRBJ1-1; abundance: NA; v_gene: TRBV11-2; CDR3nt: TGTGCCAGCAGCTTAGGTGGACAGGGAATGACTGAAGCTTTCTTT; CDR3aa: CASSLGGQGMTEAFF
d_gene: TRBD1; j_gene: TRBJ1-2; abundance: NA; v_gene: TRBV5-6; CDR3nt: TGTGCCAGCAGCCCGGACAGGGGGGACTATGGCTACACCTTC; CDR3aa: CASSPDRGDYGYTF
d_gene: NA; j_gene: TRBJ2-4; abundance: once; v_gene: TRBV5-6; CDR3nt: TGTGCCAGCAGCTTGGCAACAGGCCTAGCCAAAAACATTCAGTACTTC; CDR3aa: CASSLATGLAKNIQYF
d_gene: NA; j_gene: TRBJ1-2; abundance: NA; v_gene: TRBV5-6; CDR3nt: TGTGCCAGCAGCTTAGCGAACGGGGAGGGCTACACCTTC; CDR3aa: CASSLANGEGYTF
d_gene: NA; j_gene: TRBJ1-2; abundance: NA; v_gene: TRBV29-1; CDR3nt: TGCAGCGTGGATGCAGGGGCGGGCTATGGCTACACCTTC; CDR3aa: CSVDAGAGYGYTF
d_gene: TRBD1; j_gene: TRBJ2-1; abundance: NA; v_gene: TRBV5-6; CDR3nt: TGTGCCAGCAGCCTCACAGGGGGCGCTTACAATGAGCAGTTCTTC; CDR3aa: CASSLTGGAYNEQFF
d_gene: TRBD1; j_gene: TRBJ1-1; abundance: NA; v_gene: TRBV2; CDR3nt: TGTGCCAGTGGACAGGGGGAAAACACTGAAGCTTTCTTT; CDR3aa: CASGQGENTEAFF
d_gene: TRBD1; j_gene: TRBJ1-2; abundance: NA; v_gene: TRBV28; CDR3nt: TGTGCCAGCAGTTATCTGGACAGGGACTATGGCTACACCTTC; CDR3aa: CASSYLDRDYGYTF
d_gene: NA; j_gene: TRBJ1-6; abundance: NA; v_gene: TRBV10-3; CDR3nt: TGTGCCATCAGTGGTACCAGCTCCTATAATTCACCCCTCCACTTT; CDR3aa: CAISGTSSYNSPLHF
d_gene: NA; j_gene: TRBJ1-1; abundance: NA; v_gene: TRBV6-4; CDR3nt: TGTGCCAGCAGTGACTCTAACAAGAACACTGAAGCTTTCTTT; CDR3aa: CASSDSNKNTEAFF
d_gene: TRBD1; j_gene: TRBJ1-1; abundance: NA; v_gene: TRBV29-1; CDR3nt: TGCAGCGTTGAAGTGTTGGGACAGGAGAACACTGAAGCTTTCTTT; CDR3aa: CSVEVLGQENTEAFF
d_gene: TRBD1; j_gene: TRBJ2-5; abundance: NA; v_gene: TRBV11-2; CDR3nt: TGTGCCAGCAGCCCCTATCGGGACAGAGACGTAGAGACCCAGTACTTC; CDR3aa: CASSPYRDRDVETQYF
d_gene: TRBD1; j_gene: TRBJ1-2; abundance: NA; v_gene: TRBV6-1; CDR3nt: TGTGCCAGCAGGACCGGGACAGGGGTTTCGGTTGGCTACACCTTC; CDR3aa: CASRTGTGVSVGYTF
d_gene: TRBD1; j_gene: TRBJ1-3; abundance: NA; v_gene: TRBV7-9; CDR3nt: TGTGCCAGCAGCTTAGCGGACAGGGCAGGAAACACCATATATTTT; CDR3aa: CASSLADRAGNTIYF
d_gene: NA; j_gene: TRBJ2-7; abundance: few; v_gene: TRBV21-1; CDR3nt: TGTGCCAGCAGCAAAGGGGGCGGAGCACCCTACGAGCAGTACTTC; CDR3aa: CASSKGGGAPYEQYF
d_gene: NA; j_gene: TRBJ1-1; abundance: NA; v_gene: TRBV7-9; CDR3nt: TGTGCCAGCAGCTTAGGGGGAGCTCTGAACACTGAAGCTTTCTTT; CDR3aa: CASSLGGALNTEAFF